This passage covers 9 T cell receptor beta chains from one sample sequenced in a study of blood T cell repertoires in COVID-19. Sequencing used immunoSEQ multiplex PCR; TCRdb keeps in-frame clones, though not all of them. Of about 200,000 clones listed, approximately 80% are singletons. The sample taken for sequencing was peripheral blood. Receptor source: a man in his forties with acute or convalescent COVID-19.

This chain uses TRBV29-1 with TRBJ2-2; 12 bases match TRBD2. Losses at the gene ends were 5 bases for V and 4 bases for J; bases not matched to a gene: 5. This CDR3 comprises 15 residues. From germline, CDR1 is SQVTM and CDR2 ANQGSEA. CDR3 sequence (DNA): TGCAGCGTTACTGGACTAGCGGGGACCACCGGGGAGCTGTTTTTT. Amino acid sequence: CSVTGLAGTTGELFF.

The chain links TRBV11-2 to TRBJ1-2; weak D call: TRBD1 (5 bases). The CDR3 totals 14 residues. Trimming took 3 bases from V and 2 from J, leaving 10 bases between them. Germline V lookup: CDR1 SGHAT, CDR2 FQNNGV. The CDR3 DNA sequence: TGTGCCAGCAGCTTCTTCGACAGCAACTATGGCTACACCTTC. Encoded protein: CASSFFDSNYGYTF.

This chain connects TRBV5-1 to TRBJ1-1, with TRBD1 identical over 8 bases. The germline V gene encodes CDR1 SGHRS and CDR2 YFSETQ. The V and J ends lost 4 bases and 7 bases, in that order; junction bases with no gene match: 12. The CDR3 consists of 15 residues. CDR3 in DNA: TGCGCCAGCAGCCCAAGGGACAGGAGGGCCAATGAAGCTTTCTTT. Protein sequence: CASSPRDRRANEAFF.

The chain joins TRBV7-8 to TRBJ2-3; possibly TRBD2 for D (6 bases). CDR1 and CDR2 from the germline V gene are SGHVS and FQNEAQ. The CDR3 contains 16 residues. V lost 4 bases and J 0 bases, leaving 14 bases between the germline ends. The CDR3 DNA reads TGTGCCAGCAGCTCTCCCGGGACTTTCAGCACAGATACGCAGTATTTT. Translated, it gives CASSSPGTFSTDTQYF.

CDR3 nucleotides: TGTGCCAGCAGTGGGTCCTTAGCGGGAGGGAACCACGAGCAGTACTTC. It specifies CASSGSLAGGNHEQYF. The rearrangement uses TRBV2 and TRBJ2-7, with 11 bases aligning to TRBD2. Germline V gene lookup returns CDR1 SNHLY and CDR2 FYNNEI. This CDR3 region has 16 residues. V shed 4 bases and J 5 bases; nucleotides not matched to a gene: 10.

The genes are TRBV12-3 or TRBV12-4 and TRBJ2-1; the D gene is possibly TRBD2 (6 bases). This CDR3 region has 13 residues. Trimming removed 8 bases from V and 2 bases from J, with 10 bases in between. The chain's CDR3 is CASRERTYNEQFF. DNA for the CDR3: TGTGCCAGCCGGGAGCGTACCTACAATGAGCAGTTCTTC.

The rearrangement joins TRBV29-1 to TRBJ1-5, with D unresolved. The CDR3 length is 13 residues. Germline lookup yields CDR1 SQVTM and CDR2 ANQGSEA. The V gene lost 4 bases and the J gene lost 9 bases, with 16 bases spanning the gap. CDR3 residues: CSVGEGRSRPQHF. Written as DNA, the CDR3 is TGCAGCGTTGGGGAGGGCAGGTCACGGCCCCAGCATTTT.

This chain links TRBV29-1 with TRBJ1-6, with 10 bases lining up with TRBD1. CDR3 length: 15 residues. Germline V gives CDR1 SQVTM, CDR2 ANQGSEA. V shed 6 bases and J 5 bases; nucleotides not matched to a gene: 7. The CDR3 reads CSVSQGTGDNSPLHF. The CDR3 DNA is TGCAGCGTGAGCCAAGGGACAGGGGATAATTCACCCCTCCACTTT.

The V gene is TRBV6-5, the J gene TRBJ2-7; D may be TRBD2 (5 bases). Germline CDR1 reads MNHEY; CDR2 reads SVGAGI. The CDR3 is 14 residues long. V was shortened by 6 bases and J by 3 bases, with 15 bases between the two germline ends. In DNA form, the CDR3 reads TGTGCCAGCAGGATTGGAGAGGGTATCTACGAGCAGTACTTC. The encoded protein is CASRIGEGIYEQYF.